Presented here are 25 T cell receptor beta chains from one specimen sequenced in a study of blood T cell repertoires in COVID-19 (dated by TCRdb to 2020 to 2021). The library was prepared using the immunoSEQ multiplex PCR assay. Sourced from immuneACCESS, this table was stored by TCRdb with only in-frame sequences that have V and J called. A share of the clones is absent; for the studies checked, an unresolved V gene accounts for under half, and the remainder has no known explanation. This sample gives about 140,000 clones in total; approximately 80% of them show up just once. The ten largest clones take up about 1.4% of the sample. Sequences were obtained from peripheral blood. The receptor source for this set is a human donor in a cohort sampled during active COVID-19.

The rearrangement uses TRBV24-1 and TRBJ2-7; a possible D gene is TRBD2 (6 bases). V dropped 12 bases and J dropped 3 bases, with 23 bases sitting between them. CDR3 size: 15 residues. The germline V gene has CDR1 KGHDR and CDR2 SFDVKD. This chain's CDR3 is CAVTAGGSPLYEQYF. The CDR3 region has the DNA TGTGCCGTCACGGCTGGGGGGTCCCCTCTCTACGAGCAGTACTTC.

This clone was recorded only once. The V call is TRBV5-4, the J call TRBJ1-1; a possible D gene is TRBD1 (6 bases). This CDR3 comprises 12 residues. The germline V and J ends were trimmed by 1 base and 5 bases, with 6 bases remaining between them. The germline gives CDR1 SGHNT, CDR2 YYREEE (reference sequence). The CDR3 here is CASSLRGTEAFF. CDR3 DNA sequence: TGTGCCAGCAGCTTGAGGGGGACTGAAGCTTTCTTT.

CDR3 loop: CASSSPRAAYEQYF. CDR3 nucleotides: TGTGCCAGCAGTTCCCCCCGCGCGGCCTACGAGCAGTACTTC. The V gene is TRBV6-2 or TRBV6-3, the J gene TRBJ2-7; D remains ambiguous. From germline, CDR1 is MNHEY and CDR2 SVGEGT. The CDR3 sequence is 14 residues long. The ends were cut back, 4 bases at V and 2 bases at J, with 12 bases in the middle.

The rearrangement uses TRBV7-2 and TRBJ1-6, with 7 bases fitting TRBD1. V dropped 5 bases and J dropped 4; count of bases not matched to a gene: 5. The CDR3 is 15 residues long. Germline values: CDR1 SGHTA, CDR2 FQGNSA. The CDR3 here is CASSRRQGYNSPLHF. Written as DNA, the CDR3 is TGTGCCAGCAGCCGGAGACAGGGTTATAATTCACCCCTCCACTTT.

The chain carries TRBV18 and TRBJ1-5, with D maybe TRBD1 (6 bases). Germline V gene sequence: CDR1 KGHSH, CDR2 LQKENI. The CDR3 loop spans 15 amino acids. Trimming cost V 3 bases and J 2 bases, with 11 bases left between them. This CDR3 is CASSPDSRGNQPQHF. As DNA, the CDR3 is TGTGCCAGCTCACCGGACAGCCGGGGCAATCAGCCCCAGCATTTT.

This rearrangement joins TRBV5-1 to TRBJ1-5; D may be TRBD1 (5 bases). Trimming removed 1 base from V and 4 bases from J, with 9 bases in between. CDR3 length: 14 residues. The germline V gene has CDR1 SGHRS and CDR2 YFSETQ. CDR3 sequence reads: CASSLWGENQPQHF. CDR3 sequence (DNA): TGCGCCAGCAGCTTGTGGGGGGAAAATCAGCCCCAGCATTTT.

The chain employs TRBV29-1 and TRBJ1-1, with D maybe TRBD1 (6 bases). CDR1 SQVTM and CDR2 ANQGSEA come from the germline V gene. The V end was cut by 3 bases, the J end by 5 bases, with 13 bases between. The CDR3 extends over 13 amino acids. CDR3 loop: CSVDQGTGTEAFF. CDR3 nucleotide sequence: TGCAGCGTTGACCAGGGGACGGGAACTGAAGCTTTCTTT.

This clone was seen more than once but under ten times. V gene TRBV18 combines with J gene TRBJ2-4; possibly TRBD2 for D (6 bases). The V end was cut by 0 bases, the J end by 2 bases, with 8 bases between. In germline, CDR1 is KGHSH, CDR2 LQKENI. The CDR3 has 15 amino acids. CDR3 amino acids: CASSPPGGTKNIQYF. The CDR3 bases are TGTGCCAGCTCACCACCCGGCGGGACCAAAAACATTCAGTACTTC. Supplemented by reference TRBV18 and TRBJ2-4, the full variable domain reads NAGVMQNPRHLVRRRGQEARLRCSPMKGHSHVYWYRQLPEEGLKFMVYLQKENIIDESGMPKERFSAEFPKEGPSILRIQQVVRGDSAAYFCASSPPGGTKNIQYFGAGTRLSVL.

Ten or more counts support this clone. The V and J genes are TRBV5-4 and TRBJ2-1; 7 bases fit TRBD2. V shed 10 bases, J shed 0 bases, and the junction held 7 bases outside the gene matches. CDR1 and CDR2 from the germline V gene are SGHNT and YYREEE (reference sequence). The CDR3 runs 14 residues. The CDR3 reads CALAGGSSYNEQFF. In DNA, the CDR3 is TGTGCCCTGGCGGGCGGGAGCTCCTACAATGAGCAGTTCTTC.

The chain has TRBV7-3 and TRBJ2-2, with 9 positions matching TRBD2. V lost 3 bases, J lost 0 bases, and 2 bases stayed unmatched. Germline CDR1 and CDR2: SGHTA and FQGTGA. This CDR3 contains 16 residues. The CDR3 bases are TGTGCCAGCAGCTTCGGGACTAGCCCGAACACCGGGGAGCTGTTTTTT. Translation: CASSFGTSPNTGELFF. Together with reference TRBV7-3 and TRBJ2-2, the CDR3 gives the full variable domain: GAGVSQTPSNKVTEKGKYVELRCDPISGHTALYWYRQSLGQGPEFLIYFQGTGAADDSGLPNDRFFAVRPEGSVSTLKIQRTERGDSAVYLCASSFGTSPNTGELFFGEGSRLTVL.

The chain is built from TRBV27 and TRBJ1-2; 9 bases are a match to TRBD1. V gave up 5 bases and J gave up 7 bases; unmatched junction bases: 5. The CDR3 extends over 13 amino acids. The germline CDR1 and CDR2 sequences are MNHEY and SMNVEV (reference sequence). CDR3 DNA sequence: TGTGCCAGCAGTCCACAGGGGGCCTTTGGCTACACCTTC. Encoded protein: CASSPQGAFGYTF.

The rearrangement links TRBV4-1 to TRBJ2-6; maybe TRBD1 (6 bases). Germline assignment: CDR1 MGHRA and CDR2 YSYEKL. The length of the CDR3 is 16 residues. Trimming stripped 6 bases from V and 4 bases from J, with 16 bases between. This CDR3 reads CASSNVAGTGANVLTF. CDR3 in DNA: TGCGCCAGCAGTAACGTGGCAGGGACAGGGGCCAACGTCCTGACTTTC.

This rearrangement joins TRBV19 to TRBJ1-5; 8 bases line up with TRBD1. The CDR3 sequence is 14 residues long. J was trimmed by 7 bases and V by 6 bases; bases with no gene match: 8. Germline-derived CDR1 and CDR2 are LNHDA and SQIVND (reference sequence). CDR3 DNA: TGTGCCAGTAGGGACAGGGACAGGTCACAGCCCCAGCATTTT. Its translation: CASRDRDRSQPQHF.

The chain employs TRBV10-3 and TRBJ2-1; possibly TRBD2 for D (7 bases). V was trimmed by 2 bases and J by 3 bases, leaving 11 bases between them. The CDR3 loop spans 15 amino acids. The V gene's germline CDR1 is ENHRY and CDR2 SYGVKD. Here the CDR3 reads CAISEGGASYNEQFF. CDR3 sequence (DNA): TGTGCCATCAGTGAGGGGGGGGCTAGCTACAATGAGCAGTTCTTC.

CDR3 residues: CASSRPTGQGEQYF. CDR3 coding DNA: TGTGCCAGCAGCCGCCCGACAGGGCAGGGCGAGCAGTACTTC. V usage is TRBV5-5 and J usage is TRBJ2-7; 7 bases align to TRBD1. This CDR3 contains 14 residues. J lost 6 bases, V lost 4 bases, and 10 bases had no gene match. Germline V lookup: CDR1 SGHKS, CDR2 YYEKEE (reference sequence).

This chain uses TRBV9 with TRBJ1-1, with 8 bases aligning to TRBD1. The length of the CDR3 is 17 residues. Per the germline V gene, CDR1 is SGDLS and CDR2 is YYNGEE. Trimming removed 3 bases from V and 5 bases from J; junction bases left unmatched: 15. The CDR3 coding sequence is TGTGCCAGCAGCGGGGGGAAAGGACAGGGAGTGAGGACTGAAGCTTTCTTT. Translation: CASSGGKGQGVRTEAFF.

This chain links TRBV29-1 with TRBJ1-2; the D gene is possibly TRBD1 (6 bases). V lost 0 bases and J lost 7, with 9 bases in between. The CDR3 runs to 12 residues. The germline V gene encodes CDR1 SQVTM and CDR2 ANQGSEA. CDR3 loop: CSVEEGAGGYTF. CDR3 DNA: TGCAGCGTTGAAGAGGGGGCCGGTGGCTACACCTTC. Drawing the rest from reference TRBV29-1 and TRBJ1-2, the complete variable domain is SAVISQKPSRDICQRGTSLTIQCQVDSQVTMMFWYRQQPGQSLTLIATANQGSEATYESGFVIDKFPISRPNLTFSTLTVSNMSPEDSSIYLCSVEEGAGGYTFGSGTRLTVV.

The chain combines TRBV4-1 with TRBJ1-1; unclear D gene. The CDR3 runs to 14 residues. In germline, CDR1 is MGHRA, CDR2 YSYEKL. Between the trimmed V and J ends, which lost 4 bases and 10 bases, there was a span of 19 bases. CDR3 DNA: TGCGCCAGCAGCCCGAGCTCGGTACTTCAGGTAGCTTTCTTT. Amino acid sequence: CASSPSSVLQVAFF.

The chain uses TRBV11-2 and TRBJ2-5; possible D gene TRBD2, 5 bases. Trimming took off 3 bases at V and 3 bases at J, with 11 bases between the two ends. This CDR3 has 14 amino acids. Germline values: CDR1 SGHAT, CDR2 FQNNGV. The DNA of the CDR3 is TGTGCCAGCAGCTTCAATACCGGGGAAGAGACCCAGTACTTC. Protein sequence: CASSFNTGEETQYF.

The chain has TRBV19 and TRBJ1-1; 10 nucleotides line up with TRBD1. This CDR3 region has 15 residues. Per germline, CDR1 LNHDA and CDR2 SQIVND (reference sequence). Trimming took 4 bases from V and 0 from J; bases not matched to a gene: 2. The CDR3 coding sequence is TGTGCCAGTAGTACCGGACAGGGGGTGAACACTGAAGCTTTCTTT. Amino acids: CASSTGQGVNTEAFF.

This clone was seen only a few times. This chain uses TRBV18 with TRBJ1-2; TRBD1 might be the D (6 bases). V was cut by 2 bases and J by 3 bases, with 7 bases left in between. CDR1 and CDR2 (germline): KGHSH, LQKENI. This CDR3 has 13 residues. The CDR3: CASSPGGDYGYTF. The CDR3 DNA follows: TGTGCCAGCTCACCAGGGGGCGACTATGGCTACACCTTC.

The rearrangement links TRBV6-5 to TRBJ2-7; D is perhaps TRBD2 (6 bases). CDR1 and CDR2 (germline): MNHEY, SVGAGI. The CDR3 runs 14 residues. The V end lost 6 bases, the J end lost 6 bases, and 18 bases lay between the germline ends. CDR3 sequence reads: CASSPTFFGGEQYF. The CDR3 coding sequence is TGTGCCAGCAGCCCCACCTTTTTCGGGGGCGAGCAGTACTTC.

The rearrangement uses TRBV6-6 and TRBJ1-1; TRBD1 might be the D (5 bases). Trimming left V 4 bases short and J 1 base short, with 16 bases between. The CDR3 totals 16 residues. Germline V gene data show CDR1 as MNHNY and CDR2 as SVGAGI (reference sequence). CDR3 in amino acids: CASSSWKTGKNTEAFF. DNA of the CDR3: TGTGCCAGCAGTTCCTGGAAAACAGGAAAGAACACTGAAGCTTTCTTT.

The rearrangement links TRBV23-1 to TRBJ2-3; TRBD2 matches 10 bases. TRBV23-1 is an open reading frame whose function is uncertain. There are 16 residues in the CDR3. V was clipped by 3 bases and J by 5 bases; unmatched bases: 8. The CDR3 nucleotides read TGCGCCAGCAGTCACCGAGGACTAGCGGCCAGAGATACGCAGTATTTT. Its protein product is CASSHRGLAARDTQYF.

This sequence joins TRBV12-5 and TRBJ1-5; 7 nucleotides line up with TRBD1. This CDR3 is built from 18 residues. CDR1 is LGHNT, CDR2 FRNRAP, per germline. V lost 0 bases to trimming and J lost 2 bases; unmatched junction nucleotides: 10. CDR3 protein: CASGLVWSRDSRNQPQHF. As DNA, the CDR3 is TGTGCTAGTGGTTTGGTTTGGTCCCGGGACAGCCGCAATCAGCCCCAGCATTTT.